This TCR beta chain appears in the sequencing data of a study of blood T cell repertoires in COVID-19. Study as a whole: Italy, Spain and the United States were the sources of the convalescent and acute COVID-19 samples. T cells, B-cell-depleted T cells, or PBMCs provided the cDNA or gDNA that served as material.

Authors' methods: Nucleated cell number was recorded as an estimate derived from reference gene primer amplification. Sequencing used immunoSEQ multiplex PCR; TCRdb keeps in-frame clones, though not all of them. Clonal size and the V and J genes are those of that table, whereas D and trimming came from the DNA. The repertoire holds 78,000 or so clones, roughly 80% seen once, with roughly 12% in the top ten. This clone has just one count. Germline CDR1 is SNHLY and CDR2 is FYNNEI. Trimming stripped 3 bases from V and 0 bases from J, with 16 bases between. This CDR3 region has 17 residues. The material sequenced was peripheral blood. This clonotype was sampled from a man older than 75 with acute or convalescent COVID-19. This chain joins TRBV2 and TRBJ2-3; D possibly corresponds to TRBD2 (5 bases). The CDR3 region has the DNA TGTGCCAGCAGTGAGGGGAGACCGACAACTAGCACAGATACGCAGTATTTT. Translated: CASSEGRPTTSTDTQYF.